Below, 10 T cell receptor beta chains from the same sample are listed, as sequenced in a study of Ad26.COV2.S vaccination and SARS-CoV-2 variants. Sequenced by immunoSEQ multiplex PCR; TCRdb stores in-frame clones only, minus some. The sample consists of roughly 40,000 clones, 65% to 90% of them appearing once. The sample was peripheral blood, taken after recovery from COVID-19. These TCRs come from a human donor who had recovered from COVID-19.

The chain is built from TRBV19 and TRBJ2-3; D possibly corresponds to TRBD1 (5 bases). CDR1 is LNHDA, CDR2 SQIVND, per germline (reference sequence). CDR3 length: 15 residues. The germline V and J ends were trimmed by 7 bases and 0 bases, with 14 bases remaining between them. The CDR3 bases are TGTGCCAGTACCCTAGACAGATCTAGCACAGATACGCAGTATTTT. It specifies CASTLDRSSTDTQYF. Supplemented by reference TRBV19 and TRBJ2-3, the full variable domain reads DGGITQSPKYLFRKEGQNVTLSCEQNLNHDAMYWYRQDPGQGLRLIYYSQIVNDFQKGDIAEGYSVSREKKESFPLTVTSAQKNPTAFYLCASTLDRSSTDTQYFGPGTRLTVL.

J is TRBJ1-4 and V is TRBV30; 8 nucleotides match TRBD1. J was trimmed by 5 bases and V by 3 bases; bases with no gene match: 5. The CDR3 has 14 amino acids. Per the germline V gene, CDR1 is GTSNPN and CDR2 is SVGIG (reference sequence). CDR3 protein: CAWRGDRQNEKLFF. The CDR3 bases are TGTGCCTGGAGGGGGGACAGGCAAAATGAAAAACTGTTTTTT.

The CDR3, as DNA: TGTGCCAGTAGTCAGGGGATGAACACTGAAGCTTTCTTT. The encoded protein is CASSQGMNTEAFF. The rearrangement links TRBV19 to TRBJ1-1; D may be TRBD1 (6 bases). The CDR3 covers 13 residues. Germline V gene data show CDR1 as LNHDA and CDR2 as SQIVND (reference sequence). V was clipped by 5 bases and J by 0 bases, with 7 bases between them.

This clone turned up a few times. This chain connects TRBV3-1 (or the pseudogene TRBV3-2) to TRBJ1-6; 7 bases align to TRBD1. The CDR3 runs to 15 residues. Germline loops: CDR1 LGHDT, CDR2 YNNKEL (reference sequence). J gave up 5 bases and V 5 bases, and 6 bases lay outside the gene matches. DNA for the CDR3: TGTGCCAGCAGCTTGAGAGGGGGCGATAATTCACCCCTCCACTTT. It is translated as CASSLRGGDNSPLHF.

This chain links TRBV19 with TRBJ2-1; 14 bases match TRBD2. Looked up from germline, CDR1 is LNHDA and CDR2 is SQIVND (reference sequence). CDR3 size: 17 residues. V dropped 5 bases and J dropped 6; count of bases not matched to a gene: 9. In nucleotides, the CDR3 is TGTGCCAGTAGTTCAACGGGACTAGCGGGAGTAGTCAATGAGCAGTTCTTC. Translation: CASSSTGLAGVVNEQFF. The full variable domain, with the rest looked up from reference TRBV19 and TRBJ2-1, is DGGITQSPKYLFRKEGQNVTLSCEQNLNHDAMYWYRQDPGQGLRLIYYSQIVNDFQKGDIAEGYSVSREKKESFPLTVTSAQKNPTAFYLCASSSTGLAGVVNEQFFGPGTRLTVL.

This clone was counted only a few times. The chain joins TRBV19 to TRBJ2-2; tentatively, D is TRBD2 (5 bases). Germline V CDR1 and CDR2: LNHDA, SQIVND (reference sequence). V lost 10 bases to trimming and J lost 0 bases, with 15 bases between them. This CDR3 is 15 amino acids long. In nucleotides, the CDR3 is TGTGCCACCAACGGGGAGACTCCGAACACCGGGGAGCTGTTTTTT. This encodes CATNGETPNTGELFF.

This chain joins TRBV28 and TRBJ2-4, with D perhaps matching TRBD2 (6 bases). The CDR3 consists of 16 residues. Germline V gene data show CDR1 as MDHEN and CDR2 as SYDVKM. The V gene lost 7 bases and the J gene lost 1 base, with 17 bases spanning the gap. CDR3 sequence (DNA): TGTGCCAGCACGCTCGGGGGTGTGGTTGCCAAAAACATTCAGTACTTC. Translation gives CASTLGGVVAKNIQYF.

The chain links TRBV15 to TRBJ2-7; TRBD1 might be the D (6 bases). Looked up from germline, CDR1 is LNHNV and CDR2 is YYDKDF (reference sequence). This CDR3 region has 20 residues. The V end lost 0 bases, the J end lost 3 bases, and 27 bases lay between the germline ends. Written as DNA, the CDR3 is TGTGCCACCAGCAGAGACGGAAATTGGGGGCGGACCTCGCCTCACTACGAGCAGTACTTC. Amino acid sequence: CATSRDGNWGRTSPHYEQYF.

J is TRBJ2-1 and V is TRBV5-8; D gene uncertain. Trimming left V 4 bases short and J 9 bases short, with 23 bases between. The length of the CDR3 is 16 residues. The germline gives CDR1 SGHTS, CDR2 YDEGEE. As DNA, the CDR3 is TGTGCCAGCAGCCCCGCGCCCAGAAAGTGGGATCCTGAGCAGTTCTTC. Its translation is CASSPAPRKWDPEQFF.

The J gene is TRBJ2-2, the V gene TRBV6-5; TRBD1 matches at 7 bases. Germline loops: CDR1 MNHEY, CDR2 SVGAGI. The junction had 6 bases not matched to a gene; V was cut back by 6 bases and J by 2 bases. There are 15 residues in the CDR3. The CDR3 nucleotides are TGTGCCAGCAGCCGATACAGGGGCAACACCGGGGAGCTGTTTTTT. Translating gives CASSRYRGNTGELFF.